This passage covers 26 T cell receptor beta chains from one sample sequenced in a study of shared clonotypes between healthy human individuals. Sequencing used immunoSEQ multiplex PCR; TCRdb keeps in-frame clones, though not all of them. The sample shows around 700,000 clones, roughly 72% of them seen only once. Sample: memory CD4+ T cells sorted from blood. Regarding subset: CD45RA-negative fraction. The receptors here all came from a woman aged 30 to 39 in good health.

This chain joins TRBV2 and TRBJ2-3; D unresolved. Germline V lookup: CDR1 SNHLY, CDR2 FYNNEI. The V gene lost 1 base and the J gene lost 0 bases, with 8 bases spanning the gap. CDR3 length equals 15 residues. The CDR3 here is CASSEVAWSTDTQYF. The DNA of the CDR3 is TGTGCCAGCAGTGAAGTTGCGTGGAGCACAGATACGCAGTATTTT.

This chain uses TRBV7-2 with TRBJ2-7; 7 nucleotides agree with TRBD2. The CDR3 extends over 14 amino acids. The germline V gene has CDR1 SGHTA and CDR2 FQGNSA. The ends lost 4 bases at V and 0 bases at J; junction bases unmatched: 3. CDR3 sequence (DNA): TGTGCCAGCAGCTCACTAGCGCCCTCCTACGAGCAGTACTTC. This sequence encodes CASSSLAPSYEQYF.

This sequence joins TRBV20-1 and TRBJ2-7; D is uncertain. The CDR3 is made up of 11 amino acids. Looked up from germline, CDR1 is DFQATT and CDR2 is SNEGSKA (reference sequence). V shed 2 bases and J shed 3 bases, with 5 bases lying between them. The CDR3 protein is CSARQRYEQYF. Here the CDR3 DNA reads TGCAGTGCTAGACAACGCTACGAGCAGTACTTC.

This clone came up a few times. The chain employs TRBV13 and TRBJ2-4, with 11 nucleotides matching TRBD2. There are 16 residues in the CDR3. V shed 6 bases and J 5 bases; nucleotides not matched to a gene: 9. CDR1 and CDR2 (germline): PRHDT, FYEKMQ (reference sequence). The CDR3 sequence: CASRSSGRAGENIQYF. Here the CDR3 DNA reads TGTGCCAGCAGGAGTAGCGGGAGGGCTGGGGAAAACATTCAGTACTTC.

The J gene is TRBJ2-1, the V gene TRBV2; 8 positions match TRBD1. Germline values: CDR1 SNHLY, CDR2 FYNNEI. J lost 10 bases, V lost 6 bases, and 2 bases had no gene match. The CDR3 totals 11 residues. The CDR3 region has the DNA TGTGCCAGCAGGACAGGGGACGAGCAGTTCTTC. Its protein is CASRTGDEQFF.

This clone has only a few counts. This chain links TRBV19 with TRBJ1-2; 10 bases map to TRBD1. The V gene end was trimmed by 3 bases and the J gene end by 8 bases; junction bases not matched to a gene: 9. This CDR3 has 15 amino acids. The germline V gene encodes CDR1 LNHDA and CDR2 SQIVND (reference sequence). The CDR3 reads CASSINAGQGTGYTF. Here the CDR3 DNA reads TGTGCCAGTAGTATTAACGCGGGACAGGGGACCGGCTACACCTTC.

Turning to this clone: At the DNA level, this CDR3 is encoded by other sequences in the same sample as well. The CDR3 here is CASSLPRRNEQFF. The CDR3 nucleotides read TGTGCCAGCAGCCTACCCCGGCGTAATGAGCAGTTCTTC. The genes are TRBV28 and TRBJ2-1; D is undetermined. The CDR3 spans 13 residues. Germline assignment: CDR1 MDHEN and CDR2 SYDVKM. Between the trimmed V and J ends, which lost 6 bases and 7 bases, there was a span of 13 bases.

The chain recombines TRBV11-2 with TRBJ2-1; 10 bases match TRBD2. Germline CDR1 reads SGHAT; CDR2 reads FQNNGV. The CDR3 runs to 13 residues. With V trimmed by 4 bases and J by 9 bases, 3 bases remained unmatched. CDR3 sequence reads: CASSSTSGLEQFF. The CDR3 coding sequence is TGTGCCAGCAGCTCGACTAGCGGGCTTGAGCAGTTCTTC.

This clone was seen repeatedly, ten times or more. This chain uses TRBV16 with TRBJ1-2; no reliable D call. V lost 2 bases and J 1 base, leaving 11 bases between the germline ends. CDR3 length equals 15 residues. The germline V gene encodes CDR1 KGHSY and CDR2 FQNENV. CDR3: CASSQDMVINYGYTF. The CDR3 coding sequence is TGTGCCAGCAGCCAAGACATGGTGATTAACTATGGCTACACCTTC.

The chain links TRBV28 to TRBJ2-1; 9 bases line up with TRBD2. This CDR3 contains 14 residues. Trimming cost V 2 bases and J 8 bases; bases outside gene matches: 4. The germline gives CDR1 MDHEN, CDR2 SYDVKM. The CDR3 region is CASSLLWTSDEQFF. In DNA form, the CDR3 reads TGTGCCAGCAGTTTACTTTGGACTAGCGATGAGCAGTTCTTC.

The chain couples TRBV4-2 to TRBJ2-7; TRBD2 matches at 9 bases. The CDR3 covers 16 residues. Trimming at V came to 4 bases and at J to 2 bases, leaving 9 bases not matched to a gene. CDR1 is LGHNA, CDR2 YNFKEQ, per germline. CDR3 nucleotides: TGTGCCAGCAGCCTGGGGAGCCTAGCGGGAACCTACGAGCAGTACTTC. Its translation is CASSLGSLAGTYEQYF.

The chain uses TRBV7-2 and TRBJ2-1, with 9 bases matching TRBD2. Germline CDR1 is SGHTA and CDR2 is FQGNSA. J was trimmed by 6 bases and V by 4 bases; bases with no gene match: 13. There are 17 residues in the CDR3. CDR3 sequence: CASSSEAWLAGFNEQFF. The CDR3 DNA reads TGTGCCAGCAGCTCCGAGGCGTGGCTAGCGGGGTTCAATGAGCAGTTCTTC.

The V and J genes are TRBV30 and TRBJ2-2; D is perhaps TRBD2 (6 bases). Between the trimmed V and J ends, which lost 0 bases and 7 bases, there was a span of 15 bases. Germline V gives CDR1 GTSNPN, CDR2 SVGIG (reference sequence). The CDR3 spans 15 residues. The CDR3: CAWSVFGSEVGELFF. CDR3 nucleotide sequence: TGTGCCTGGAGTGTATTCGGGAGTGAAGTCGGGGAGCTGTTTTTT.

The rearrangement uses TRBV5-1 and TRBJ2-5; D tentatively fits TRBD1 or TRBD2 (5 bases each). The germline V gene encodes CDR1 SGHRS and CDR2 YFSETQ. The V end lost 3 bases, the J end lost 5 bases, and 17 bases lay between the germline ends. This CDR3 has 15 residues. The CDR3 nucleotides are TGCGCCAGCAGCTCCCGGGACGCAGGTTCGGAGACCCAGTACTTC. Protein sequence: CASSSRDAGSETQYF.

This rearrangement joins TRBV5-1 to TRBJ2-7; D not certain. Germline CDR1 SGHRS, CDR2 YFSETQ. The CDR3 loop spans 15 amino acids. V lost 3 bases to trimming and J lost 4 bases, with 17 bases between them. The CDR3 loop is CASSSGNSDGYEQYF. The DNA for the CDR3 is TGCGCCAGCAGCTCAGGAAACAGTGATGGATACGAGCAGTACTTC. Full variable domain (rest looked up from reference TRBV5-1 and TRBJ2-7): KAGVTQTPRYLIKTRGQQVTLSCSPISGHRSVSWYQQTPGQGLQFLFEYFSETQRNKGNFPGRFSGRQFSNSRSEMNVSTLELGDSALYLCASSSGNSDGYEQYFGPGTRLTVT.

The V and J genes are TRBV28 and TRBJ2-2, with D uncertain. V was pared by 5 bases and J by 1 base, with 14 bases between. Germline CDR1 is MDHEN and CDR2 is SYDVKM. The CDR3 contains 16 residues. This chain's CDR3 is CASSLHTNGNTGELFF. As DNA, the CDR3 is TGTGCCAGCAGTCTCCATACCAATGGGAACACCGGGGAGCTGTTTTTT.

This clone was picked up one time. The chain employs TRBV15 and TRBJ1-5, with 8 bases lining up with TRBD1. Trimming took 3 bases from V and 6 from J; bases not matched to a gene: 7. This CDR3 contains 15 residues. CDR1 is LNHNV and CDR2 is YYDKDF in the germline V gene (reference sequence). In nucleotides, the CDR3 is TGTGCCACCAGCAGCAGGGGGCAGGTGCCTCAGCCCCAGCATTTT. Amino acid sequence: CATSSRGQVPQPQHF.

In this sample, this clone turned up many times. The V and J genes are TRBV6-5 and TRBJ2-2; D is ambiguous. Trimming left V 0 bases short and J 4 bases short, with 12 bases between. This CDR3 is 16 amino acids long. CDR1 and CDR2 from the germline V gene are MNHEY and SVGAGI. CDR3 loop: CASSYSLWLGTGELFF. The CDR3 DNA sequence: TGTGCCAGCAGTTACTCTCTGTGGCTCGGCACCGGGGAGCTGTTTTTT.

The rearrangement links TRBV28 to TRBJ1-4; 11 bases map to TRBD1. This CDR3 comprises 15 residues. The germline CDR1 and CDR2 sequences are MDHEN and SYDVKM. V was pared by 8 bases and J by 7 bases, with 9 bases of the junction left unmatched. The CDR3 reads CASATSGTGGEKLFF. As DNA, the CDR3 is TGTGCCAGCGCCACTAGCGGGACAGGGGGTGAAAAACTGTTTTTT.

The chain links TRBV5-1 to TRBJ2-4, with D uncertain. With 0 bases removed from V and 5 bases from J, the gap between germline ends came to 12 bases. The CDR3 sequence is 15 residues long. Germline V CDR1 and CDR2: SGHRS, YFSETQ. This CDR3 is CASSLGATVQNIQYF. The CDR3 DNA reads as TGCGCCAGCAGCTTGGGGGCAACGGTCCAAAACATTCAGTACTTC.

The count of this clone is one. The chain joins TRBV5-1 to TRBJ2-3; no clear D gene. The CDR3 is 14 residues long. Per germline, CDR1 SGHRS and CDR2 YFSETQ. Trimming pared 4 bases from V and 6 bases from J, leaving 15 bases between. The CDR3 DNA reads as TGCGCCAGCAGCCCGGGTAGCCCCACGGATACGCAGTATTTT. This codes for CASSPGSPTDTQYF. The variable domain in full, with the rest retrieved from reference TRBV5-1 and TRBJ2-3, is KAGVTQTPRYLIKTRGQQVTLSCSPISGHRSVSWYQQTPGQGLQFLFEYFSETQRNKGNFPGRFSGRQFSNSRSEMNVSTLELGDSALYLCASSPGSPTDTQYFGPGTRLTVL.

The chain uses TRBV6-4 and TRBJ2-1; 10 bases match TRBD2. V lost 4 bases, J lost 6 bases, and 6 bases stayed unmatched. Germline V gene lookup returns CDR1 MRHNA and CDR2 SNTAGT. This CDR3 contains 15 residues. Written as DNA, the CDR3 is TGTGCCAGCAGTGTGTCTAGCGGGAGTTTCAATGAGCAGTTCTTC. Its translation is CASSVSSGSFNEQFF.

V usage is TRBV7-9 and J usage is TRBJ1-4; D gene ambiguous. The CDR3 has 15 residues. CDR1 is SEHNR, CDR2 FQNEAQ, per germline (reference sequence). The V and J ends lost 1 base and 8 bases respectively, with 14 bases between them. The CDR3 spells CASSLGLKGEEKLFF. The CDR3 DNA reads TGTGCCAGCAGCTTAGGTCTTAAAGGCGAAGAAAAACTGTTTTTT.

The rearrangement links TRBV28 to TRBJ2-1; D is undetermined. This CDR3 has 17 amino acids. The ends were cut back, 4 bases at V and 5 bases at J, with 21 bases in the middle. Germline loops: CDR1 MDHEN, CDR2 SYDVKM. This CDR3 is CASSSTHWTQRDNEQFF. The CDR3 DNA reads TGTGCCAGCAGTTCGACTCACTGGACCCAGCGCGACAATGAGCAGTTCTTC.

J is TRBJ2-1 and V is TRBV28; D is undetermined. The V and J ends lost 7 bases and 0 bases respectively, with 13 bases between them. The CDR3 extends over 15 amino acids. CDR1 is MDHEN, CDR2 SYDVKM, per germline. The CDR3 region is CASMKDPGSYNEQFF. The DNA for the CDR3 is TGTGCCAGCATGAAAGACCCCGGCTCCTACAATGAGCAGTTCTTC. Supplemented by reference TRBV28 and TRBJ2-1, the full variable domain reads DVKVTQSSRYLVKRTGEKVFLECVQDMDHENMFWYRQDPGLGLRLIYFSYDVKMKEKGDIPEGYSVSREKKERFSLILESASTNQTSMYLCASMKDPGSYNEQFFGPGTRLTVL.

This chain connects TRBV29-1 to TRBJ2-2; 8 bases map to TRBD2. The CDR3 extends over 13 amino acids. The trim removed 8 bases at V and 4 bases at J, leaving 6 bases unmatched. Germline V lookup: CDR1 SQVTM, CDR2 ANQGSEA. DNA for the CDR3: TGCAGCATCGGGGGGGCGCGCACCGGGGAGCTGTTTTTT. Translation gives CSIGGARTGELFF.